This entry lists 5 T cell receptor beta chains sequenced from one sample in a study of blood T cell repertoires in COVID-19. Sequenced by immunoSEQ multiplex PCR; TCRdb stores in-frame clones only, minus some. Of some 80,000 clones in the sample, approximately 86% were seen once. Material: peripheral blood. Receptors originate from a human donor in a cohort sampled during active COVID-19.

The chain carries TRBV18 and TRBJ2-7; D is ambiguous. V was trimmed by 3 bases and J by 0 bases, leaving 6 bases between them. This CDR3 has 13 amino acids. Germline CDR1 KGHSH, CDR2 LQKENI. The CDR3 sequence: CASSPMSSYEQYF. Here the CDR3 DNA reads TGTGCCAGCTCACCGATGAGCTCCTACGAGCAGTACTTC.

The chain uses TRBV7-2 and TRBJ1-1, with D perhaps TRBD1 (6 bases). Trimming shortened V by 5 bases and J by 2 bases, and 21 bases separated the two germline ends. The CDR3 has 17 residues. Per the germline V gene, CDR1 is SGHTA and CDR2 is FQGNSA. CDR3 nucleotides: TGTGCCAGCAGCCCAACGCTCAGGGGTGTTGTAAACACTGAAGCTTTCTTT. As protein: CASSPTLRGVVNTEAFF.

The chain recombines TRBV11-2 with TRBJ2-7; TRBD2 is a possible D gene (5 bases). The germline gives CDR1 SGHAT, CDR2 FQNNGV. With 1 base removed from V and 3 bases from J, the gap between germline ends came to 13 bases. The CDR3 sequence is 15 residues long. This CDR3 reads CASSLAPRTYYEQYF. The CDR3 DNA follows: TGTGCCAGCAGCTTAGCGCCCCGGACTTACTACGAGCAGTACTTC.

The chain uses TRBV5-6 and TRBJ1-5; D unresolved. The V gene lost 2 bases and the J gene lost 7 bases, with 10 bases spanning the gap. This CDR3 region has 13 residues. The germline gives CDR1 SGHDT, CDR2 YYEEEE. The CDR3 loop reads CASSLRVGQPQHF. CDR3 coding DNA: TGTGCCAGCAGCTTACGGGTAGGCCAGCCCCAGCATTTT.

The rearrangement uses TRBV4-3 and TRBJ2-1; D ambiguous. Trimming cost V 6 bases and J 1 base, with 10 bases left between them. The CDR3 loop spans 14 amino acids. Germline V gene lookup returns CDR1 LGHNA and CDR2 YSLEER. The CDR3 region is CASSPGISYNEQFF. CDR3 nucleotides: TGCGCCAGCAGTCCAGGAATATCCTACAATGAGCAGTTCTTC.